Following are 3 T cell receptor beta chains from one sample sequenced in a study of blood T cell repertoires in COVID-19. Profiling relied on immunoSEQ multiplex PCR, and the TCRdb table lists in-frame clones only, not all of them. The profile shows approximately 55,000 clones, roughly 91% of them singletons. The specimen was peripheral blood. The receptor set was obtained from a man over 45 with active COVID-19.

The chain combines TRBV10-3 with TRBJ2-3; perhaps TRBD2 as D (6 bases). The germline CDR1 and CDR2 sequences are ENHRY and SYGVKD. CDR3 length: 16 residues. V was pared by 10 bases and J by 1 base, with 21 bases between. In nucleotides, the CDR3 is TGTGCCACCAGAGTGGCTAGCGCGATTCGCACAGATACGCAGTATTTT. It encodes CATRVASAIRTDTQYF.

The CDR3 protein is CAISVRDRRTDTQYF. The CDR3 bases are TGTGCCATCAGTGTGCGGGACCGGCGCACAGATACGCAGTATTTT. The rearrangement links TRBV10-3 to TRBJ2-3, with a tentative D call TRBD2 (6 bases). Between the trimmed V and J ends, which lost 4 bases and 1 base, there was a span of 12 bases. CDR1 and CDR2 from the germline V gene are ENHRY and SYGVKD. The CDR3 has 15 amino acids.

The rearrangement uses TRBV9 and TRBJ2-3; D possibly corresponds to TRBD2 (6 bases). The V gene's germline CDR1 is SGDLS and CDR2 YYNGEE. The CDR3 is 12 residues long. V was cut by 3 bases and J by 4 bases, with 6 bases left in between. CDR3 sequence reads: CASSGEADTQYF. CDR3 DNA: TGTGCCAGCAGCGGGGAGGCAGATACGCAGTATTTT.